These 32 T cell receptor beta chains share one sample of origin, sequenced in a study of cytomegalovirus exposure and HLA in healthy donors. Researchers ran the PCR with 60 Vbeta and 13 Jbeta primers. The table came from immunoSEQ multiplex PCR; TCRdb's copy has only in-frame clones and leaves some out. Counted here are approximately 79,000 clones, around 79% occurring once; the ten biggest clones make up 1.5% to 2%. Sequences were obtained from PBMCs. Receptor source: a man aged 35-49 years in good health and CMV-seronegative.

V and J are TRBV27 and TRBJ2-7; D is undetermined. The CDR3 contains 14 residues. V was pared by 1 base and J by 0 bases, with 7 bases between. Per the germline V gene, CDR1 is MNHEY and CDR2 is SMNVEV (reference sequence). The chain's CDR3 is CASSLFPGSYEQYF. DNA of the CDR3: TGTGCCAGCAGTTTATTTCCGGGCTCCTACGAGCAGTACTTC.

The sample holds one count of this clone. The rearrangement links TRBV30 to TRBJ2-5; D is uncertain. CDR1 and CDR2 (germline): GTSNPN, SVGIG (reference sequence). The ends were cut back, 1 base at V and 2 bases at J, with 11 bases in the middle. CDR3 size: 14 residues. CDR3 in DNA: TGTGCCTGGAGTGAAGCTAGGCTACAAGAGACCCAGTACTTC. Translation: CAWSEARLQETQYF.

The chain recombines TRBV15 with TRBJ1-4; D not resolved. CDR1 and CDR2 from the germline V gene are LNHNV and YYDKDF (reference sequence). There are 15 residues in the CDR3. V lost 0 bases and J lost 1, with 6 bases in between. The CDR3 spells CATSRDPGTNEKLFF. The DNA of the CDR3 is TGTGCCACCAGCAGAGATCCGGGAACTAATGAAAAACTGTTTTTT.

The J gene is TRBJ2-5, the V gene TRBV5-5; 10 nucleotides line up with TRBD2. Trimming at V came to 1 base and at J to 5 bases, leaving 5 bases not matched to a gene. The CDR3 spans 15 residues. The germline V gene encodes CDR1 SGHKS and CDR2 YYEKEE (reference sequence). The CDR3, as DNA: TGTGCCAGCAGCTTGCGTCCAGCGGGAGGGGAGACCCAGTACTTC. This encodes CASSLRPAGGETQYF.

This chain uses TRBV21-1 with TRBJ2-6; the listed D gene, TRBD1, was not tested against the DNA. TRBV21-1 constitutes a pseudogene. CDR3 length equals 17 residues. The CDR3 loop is CASSMTGESSGANVLTF. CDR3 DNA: TGTGCCAGCTCGATGACAGGGGAGAGCTCTGGGGCCAACGTCCTGACTTTC.

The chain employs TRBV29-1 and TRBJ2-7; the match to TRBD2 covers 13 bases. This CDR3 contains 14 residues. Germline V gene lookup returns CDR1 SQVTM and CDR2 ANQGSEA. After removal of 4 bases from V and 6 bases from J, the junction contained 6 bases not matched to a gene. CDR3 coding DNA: TGCAGCGTTGCTAGGACTAGCGGGAGATCCGAGCAGTACTTC. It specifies CSVARTSGRSEQYF.

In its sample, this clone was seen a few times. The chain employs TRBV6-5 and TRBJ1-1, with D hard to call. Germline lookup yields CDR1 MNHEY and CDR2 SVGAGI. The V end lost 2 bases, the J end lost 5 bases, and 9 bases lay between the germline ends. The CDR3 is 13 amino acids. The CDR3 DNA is TGTGCCAGCAGTTACAAGGAGTTTACTGAAGCTTTCTTT. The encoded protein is CASSYKEFTEAFF.

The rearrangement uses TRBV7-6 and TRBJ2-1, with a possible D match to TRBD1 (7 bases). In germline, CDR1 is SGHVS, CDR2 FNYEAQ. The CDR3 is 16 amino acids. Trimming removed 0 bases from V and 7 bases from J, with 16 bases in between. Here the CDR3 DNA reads TGTGCCAGCAGCTTAGCGTTAGACCCAGGGGGGAATGAGCAGTTCTTC. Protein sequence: CASSLALDPGGNEQFF.

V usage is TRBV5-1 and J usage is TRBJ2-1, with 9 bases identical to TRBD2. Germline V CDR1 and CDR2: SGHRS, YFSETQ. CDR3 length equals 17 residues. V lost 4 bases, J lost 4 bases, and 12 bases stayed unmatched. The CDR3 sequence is CASSPHLTSGTYNEQFF. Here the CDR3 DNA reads TGCGCCAGCAGCCCACACCTGACTAGCGGAACATACAATGAGCAGTTCTTC.

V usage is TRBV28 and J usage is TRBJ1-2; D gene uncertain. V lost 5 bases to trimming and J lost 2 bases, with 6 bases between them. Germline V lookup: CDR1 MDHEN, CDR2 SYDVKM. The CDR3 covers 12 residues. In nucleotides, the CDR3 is TGTGCCAGCAGTCGGGGAAACTATGGCTACACCTTC. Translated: CASSRGNYGYTF.

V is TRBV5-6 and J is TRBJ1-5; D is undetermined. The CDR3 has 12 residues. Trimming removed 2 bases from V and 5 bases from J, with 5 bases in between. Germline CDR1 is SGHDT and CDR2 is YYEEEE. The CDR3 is CASSLLDQPQHF. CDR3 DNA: TGTGCCAGCAGCTTATTAGATCAGCCCCAGCATTTT.

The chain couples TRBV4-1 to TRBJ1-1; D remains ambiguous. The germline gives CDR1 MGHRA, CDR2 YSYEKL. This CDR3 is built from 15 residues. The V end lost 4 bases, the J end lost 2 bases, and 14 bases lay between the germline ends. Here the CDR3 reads CASSPYGGGNTEAFF. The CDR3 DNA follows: TGCGCCAGCAGCCCTTACGGCGGCGGAAACACTGAAGCTTTCTTT.

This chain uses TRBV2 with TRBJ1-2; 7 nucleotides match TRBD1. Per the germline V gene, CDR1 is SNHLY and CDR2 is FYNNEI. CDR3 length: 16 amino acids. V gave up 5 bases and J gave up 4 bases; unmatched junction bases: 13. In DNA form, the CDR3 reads TGTGCCAGCAGTAAAGAGGATCGGGACAGAACCTATGGCTACACCTTC. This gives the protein CASSKEDRDRTYGYTF. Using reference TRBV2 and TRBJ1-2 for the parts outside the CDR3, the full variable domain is EPEVTQTPSHQVTQMGQEVILRCVPISNHLYFYWYRQILGQKVEFLVSFYNNEISEKSEIFDDQFSVERPDGSNFTLKIRSTKLEDSAMYFCASSKEDRDRTYGYTFGSGTRLTVV.

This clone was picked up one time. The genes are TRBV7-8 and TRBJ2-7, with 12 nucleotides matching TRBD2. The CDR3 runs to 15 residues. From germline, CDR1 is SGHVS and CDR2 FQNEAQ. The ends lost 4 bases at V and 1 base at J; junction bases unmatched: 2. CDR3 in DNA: TGTGCCAGCAGCTGGGGACTAGCGGGTTCCTACGAGCAGTACTTC. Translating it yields CASSWGLAGSYEQYF.

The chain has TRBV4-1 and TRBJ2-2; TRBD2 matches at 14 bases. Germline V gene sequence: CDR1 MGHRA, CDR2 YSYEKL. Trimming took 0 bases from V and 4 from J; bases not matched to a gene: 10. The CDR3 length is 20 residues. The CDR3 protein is CASSQDTTSGRARLTGELFF. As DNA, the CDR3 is TGCGCCAGCAGCCAAGATACGACTAGCGGGAGGGCTAGACTCACCGGGGAGCTGTTTTTT.

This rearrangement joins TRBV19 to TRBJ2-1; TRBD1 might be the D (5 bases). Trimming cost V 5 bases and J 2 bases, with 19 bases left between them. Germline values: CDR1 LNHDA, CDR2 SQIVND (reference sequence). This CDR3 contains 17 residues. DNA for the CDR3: TGTGCCAGTAGTGCTTTAGGGGTGACCTCCACCTACAATGAGCAGTTCTTC. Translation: CASSALGVTSTYNEQFF.

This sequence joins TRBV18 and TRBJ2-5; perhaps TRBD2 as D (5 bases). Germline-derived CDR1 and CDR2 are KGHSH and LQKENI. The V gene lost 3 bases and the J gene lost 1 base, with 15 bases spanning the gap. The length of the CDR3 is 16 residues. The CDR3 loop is CASSPNRGGSQETQYF. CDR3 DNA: TGTGCCAGCTCACCTAACCGAGGAGGTTCCCAAGAGACCCAGTACTTC.

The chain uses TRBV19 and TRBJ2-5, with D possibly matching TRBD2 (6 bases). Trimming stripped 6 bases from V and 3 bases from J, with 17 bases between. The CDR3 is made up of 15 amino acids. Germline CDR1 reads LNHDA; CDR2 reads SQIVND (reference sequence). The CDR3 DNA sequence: TGTGCCAGTAGCCCCCCCCGGGAGCGGGAAGAGACCCAGTACTTC. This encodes CASSPPREREETQYF.

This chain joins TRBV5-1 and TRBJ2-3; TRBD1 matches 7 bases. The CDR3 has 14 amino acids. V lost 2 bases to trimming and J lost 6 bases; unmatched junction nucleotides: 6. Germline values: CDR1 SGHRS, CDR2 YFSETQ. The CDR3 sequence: CASSLLGGGDTQYF. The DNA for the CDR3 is TGCGCCAGCAGCTTATTAGGGGGCGGGGATACGCAGTATTTT.

CDR3 sequence: CASSGGVDTGELFF. DNA of the CDR3: TGCGCCAGCAGCGGAGGGGTGGACACCGGGGAGCTGTTTTTT. The rearrangement links TRBV5-1 to TRBJ2-2; weak D call: TRBD2 (6 bases). Trimming pared 4 bases from V and 3 bases from J, leaving 10 bases between. The CDR3 is made up of 14 amino acids. The V gene's germline CDR1 is SGHRS and CDR2 YFSETQ.

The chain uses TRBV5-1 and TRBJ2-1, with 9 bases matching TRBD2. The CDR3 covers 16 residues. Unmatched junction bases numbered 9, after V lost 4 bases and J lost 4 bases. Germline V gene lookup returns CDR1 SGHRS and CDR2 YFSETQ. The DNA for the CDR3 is TGCGCCAGCAGCCCCGCGGGGGGGCAGTCATACAATGAGCAGTTCTTC. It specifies CASSPAGGQSYNEQFF.

CDR3 residues: CASSLGTGLAGLYEQYF. The CDR3 bases are TGTGCCAGCAGTTTAGGCACCGGACTAGCGGGTTTATACGAGCAGTACTTC. The chain employs TRBV28 and TRBJ2-7, with TRBD2 matching over 11 bases. CDR1 and CDR2 from the germline V gene are MDHEN and SYDVKM. The CDR3 consists of 17 residues. V shed 2 bases, J shed 4 bases, and the junction held 10 bases outside the gene matches.

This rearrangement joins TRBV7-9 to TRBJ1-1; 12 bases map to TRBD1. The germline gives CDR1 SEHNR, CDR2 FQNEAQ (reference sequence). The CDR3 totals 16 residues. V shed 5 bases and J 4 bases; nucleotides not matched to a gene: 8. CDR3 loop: CASSARDRGRGTEAFF. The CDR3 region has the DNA TGTGCCAGCAGCGCCCGGGACAGGGGGCGCGGCACTGAAGCTTTCTTT.

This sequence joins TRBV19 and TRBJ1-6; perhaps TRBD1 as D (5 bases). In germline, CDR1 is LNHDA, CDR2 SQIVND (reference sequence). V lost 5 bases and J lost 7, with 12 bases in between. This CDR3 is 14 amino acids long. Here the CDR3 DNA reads TGTGCCAGTAGTGGGGGGGTAGGAAATTCACCCCTCCACTTT. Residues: CASSGGVGNSPLHF.

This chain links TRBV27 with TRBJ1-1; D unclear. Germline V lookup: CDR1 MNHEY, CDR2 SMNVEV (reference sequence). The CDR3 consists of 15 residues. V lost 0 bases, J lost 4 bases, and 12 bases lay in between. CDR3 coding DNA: TGTGCCAGCAGTTTATCACGGGGTAGATTCACTGAAGCTTTCTTT. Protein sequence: CASSLSRGRFTEAFF.

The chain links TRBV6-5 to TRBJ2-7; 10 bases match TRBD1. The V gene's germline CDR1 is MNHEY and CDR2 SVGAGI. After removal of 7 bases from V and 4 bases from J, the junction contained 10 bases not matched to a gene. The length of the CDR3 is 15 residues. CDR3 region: CASKPGQGLFYEQYF. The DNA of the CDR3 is TGTGCCAGCAAACCGGGACAGGGGCTATTTTACGAGCAGTACTTC.

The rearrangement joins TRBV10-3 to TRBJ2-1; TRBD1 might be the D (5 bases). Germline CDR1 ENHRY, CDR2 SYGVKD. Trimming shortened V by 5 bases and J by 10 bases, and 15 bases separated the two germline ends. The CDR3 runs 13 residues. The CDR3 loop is CAISKTTGAEQFF. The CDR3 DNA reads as TGTGCCATCAGTAAGACAACAGGAGCGGAGCAGTTCTTC.

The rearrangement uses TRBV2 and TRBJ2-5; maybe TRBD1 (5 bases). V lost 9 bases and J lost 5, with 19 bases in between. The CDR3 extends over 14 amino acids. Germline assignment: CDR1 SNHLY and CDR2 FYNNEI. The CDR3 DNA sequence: TGTGCCAGTCGAAAGGGGCTAACAATGGAGACCCAGTACTTC. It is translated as CASRKGLTMETQYF.

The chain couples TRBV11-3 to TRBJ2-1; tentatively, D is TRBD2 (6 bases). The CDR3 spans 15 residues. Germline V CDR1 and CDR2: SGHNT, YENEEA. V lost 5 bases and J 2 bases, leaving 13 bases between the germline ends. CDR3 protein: CASSISGNAYNEQFF. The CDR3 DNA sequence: TGTGCCAGCAGCATTAGCGGCAATGCCTACAATGAGCAGTTCTTC.

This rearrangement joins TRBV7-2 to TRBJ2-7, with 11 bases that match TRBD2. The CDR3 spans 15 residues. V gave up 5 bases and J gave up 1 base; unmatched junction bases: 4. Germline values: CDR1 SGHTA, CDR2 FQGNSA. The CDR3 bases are TGTGCCAGCAGCCCTACTAGCGGGAGATCCTACGAGCAGTACTTC. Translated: CASSPTSGRSYEQYF.

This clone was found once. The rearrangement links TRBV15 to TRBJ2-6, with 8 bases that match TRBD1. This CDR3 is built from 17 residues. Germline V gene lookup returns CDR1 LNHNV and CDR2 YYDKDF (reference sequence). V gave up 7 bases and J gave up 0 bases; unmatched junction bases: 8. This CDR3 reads CATTSGQGLSGANVLTF. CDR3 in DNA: TGTGCCACCACCTCAGGACAGGGACTCTCTGGGGCCAACGTCCTGACTTTC.

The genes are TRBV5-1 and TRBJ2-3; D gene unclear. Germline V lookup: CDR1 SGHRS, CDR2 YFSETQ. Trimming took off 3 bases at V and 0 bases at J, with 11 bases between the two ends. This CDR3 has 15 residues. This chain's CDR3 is CASSSQLSSTDTQYF. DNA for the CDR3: TGCGCCAGCAGCTCCCAACTTTCTAGCACAGATACGCAGTATTTT.